The 15 T cell receptor beta chains listed next were all sequenced from one sample in a study of shared clonotypes between healthy human individuals. Method: immunoSEQ multiplex PCR; TCRdb's copy keeps in-frame clones and lacks some. The table shows 1.6 million or so clones, with 96% occurring only once. The specimen was naive CD4+ T cells sorted from blood. Subset given: CD45RA+ positively selected. The receptors were sampled from a young man in good health.

Only one count was recorded for this clone. Here the CDR3 DNA reads TGTGCCAGCAGCTTGTTCACCGGGCCAGGGCATTTCGGGGAGCTGTTTTTT. Translated, it gives CASSLFTGPGHFGELFF. The chain combines TRBV5-6 with TRBJ2-2; D possibly corresponds to TRBD1 (5 bases). CDR3 length: 17 amino acids. CDR1 is SGHDT and CDR2 is YYEEEE in the germline V gene. The ends were cut back, 1 base at V and 7 bases at J, with 20 bases in the middle.

The genes are TRBV11-2 and TRBJ2-7; D ambiguous. The ends were cut back, 1 base at V and 4 bases at J, with 20 bases in the middle. The CDR3 has 17 residues. CDR1 is SGHAT, CDR2 FQNNGV, per germline. The CDR3 protein is CASSLARFDQVRYEQYF. As DNA, the CDR3 is TGTGCCAGCAGCTTAGCCCGTTTTGACCAGGTTCGTTACGAGCAGTACTTC.

V usage is TRBV30 and J usage is TRBJ2-7; no clear D gene. Germline V gene data show CDR1 as GTSNPN and CDR2 as SVGIG (reference sequence). Trimming removed 2 bases from V and 6 bases from J, with 14 bases in between. This CDR3 spans 13 amino acids. In DNA form, the CDR3 reads TGTGCCTGGAGTTTAGGGTTAGGGTCCGAGCAGTACTTC. The encoded protein is CAWSLGLGSEQYF.

The chain combines TRBV19 with TRBJ2-1, with 11 bases that match TRBD2. With 5 bases clipped from V and 12 bases from J, the junction kept 12 bases outside the gene matches. Germline V gene data show CDR1 as LNHDA and CDR2 as SQIVND (reference sequence). This CDR3 comprises 15 residues. The CDR3 sequence: CASSVGLAGSKGQFF. CDR3 DNA: TGTGCCAGTAGTGTCGGACTAGCGGGTTCCAAGGGGCAGTTCTTC.

The V call is TRBV28, the J call TRBJ2-2; TRBD1 is a possible D gene (5 bases). The CDR3 is 15 residues long. V was trimmed by 4 bases and J by 0 bases, leaving 9 bases between them. Germline loops: CDR1 MDHEN, CDR2 SYDVKM. The CDR3 coding sequence is TGTGCCAGCAGTTGGGGCAGGACGAACACCGGGGAGCTGTTTTTT. This translates into CASSWGRTNTGELFF.

As to this clone: Other DNA sequences of this sample code for an identical CDR3. The chain has TRBV6-1 and TRBJ2-7; D is undetermined. There are 11 residues in the CDR3. Deletions cut 5 bases from V and 4 bases from J, with 6 bases between. Per the germline V gene, CDR1 is MNHNS and CDR2 is SASEGT. The CDR3 sequence is CASSLTYEQYF. CDR3 DNA sequence: TGTGCCAGCAGTTTGACTTACGAGCAGTACTTC.

This chain links TRBV29-1 with TRBJ2-3, with TRBD1 matching 8 bases. CDR1 and CDR2 from the germline V gene are SQVTM and ANQGSEA. There are 14 residues in the CDR3. The V gene end was trimmed by 8 bases and the J gene end by 5 bases; junction bases not matched to a gene: 12. The chain's CDR3 is CSLKWQGAGDTQYF. CDR3 bases: TGCAGCCTAAAATGGCAGGGGGCGGGAGATACGCAGTATTTT.

The chain has TRBV4-1 and TRBJ2-1; 7 nucleotides agree with TRBD2. Trimming at V came to 0 bases and at J to 3 bases, leaving 5 bases not matched to a gene. The CDR3 totals 16 residues. CDR1 and CDR2 from the germline V gene are MGHRA and YSYEKL. This CDR3 reads CASSQDGSGYYNEQFF. CDR3 nucleotide sequence: TGCGCCAGCAGCCAAGACGGTAGCGGGTACTACAATGAGCAGTTCTTC.

The rearrangement joins TRBV5-4 to TRBJ1-1; D gene ambiguous. The ends were cut back, 4 bases at V and 0 bases at J, with 7 bases in the middle. CDR3 length equals 13 residues. The germline gives CDR1 SGHNT, CDR2 YYREEE (reference sequence). Here the CDR3 reads CASSPILNTEAFF. DNA for the CDR3: TGTGCCAGCAGCCCTATATTGAACACTGAAGCTTTCTTT.

The chain joins TRBV5-1 to TRBJ1-1; 8 positions match TRBD1. The junction had 5 bases not matched to a gene; V was cut back by 1 base and J by 9 bases. The CDR3 extends over 13 amino acids. Germline V CDR1 and CDR2: SGHRS, YFSETQ. The CDR3 nucleotides are TGCGCCAGCAGCTTGCAGGGGGCGGACCAAGCTTTCTTT. This codes for CASSLQGADQAFF. The full variable domain, its missing parts supplied by reference TRBV5-1 and TRBJ1-1, is KAGVTQTPRYLIKTRGQQVTLSCSPISGHRSVSWYQQTPGQGLQFLFEYFSETQRNKGNFPGRFSGRQFSNSRSEMNVSTLELGDSALYLCASSLQGADQAFFGQGTRLTVV.

The chain has TRBV4-1 and TRBJ1-3; possibly TRBD1 for D (5 bases). CDR1 MGHRA and CDR2 YSYEKL come from the germline V gene. The CDR3 loop spans 15 amino acids. The V and J ends lost 4 bases and 0 bases respectively, with 10 bases between them. The DNA for the CDR3 is TGCGCCAGCAGCCCAGGGTTTAACTCTGGAAACACCATATATTTT. This codes for CASSPGFNSGNTIYF.

The chain is built from TRBV6-5 and TRBJ1-1, with D possibly being TRBD1 (6 bases). CDR1 MNHEY and CDR2 SVGAGI come from the germline V gene. The CDR3 covers 14 residues. V was pared by 6 bases and J by 4 bases, with 15 bases between. The CDR3: CASSGPRGGTEAFF. The CDR3 DNA follows: TGTGCCAGCAGCGGACCCAGAGGGGGCACTGAAGCTTTCTTT.

The chain employs TRBV5-1 and TRBJ2-5; 9 bases map to TRBD1. The length of the CDR3 is 15 residues. J gave up 5 bases and V 0 bases, and 5 bases lay outside the gene matches. Germline V gene data show CDR1 as SGHRS and CDR2 as YFSETQ. Here the CDR3 DNA reads TGCGCCAGCAGCTTGGGGGACAGGGCCGGGGAGACCCAGTACTTC. Translation: CASSLGDRAGETQYF.

The chain links TRBV7-2 to TRBJ1-2, with a tentative D call TRBD1 (5 bases). This CDR3 has 14 residues. Germline values: CDR1 SGHTA, CDR2 FQGNSA. V shed 4 bases and J shed 4 bases, with 13 bases lying between them. In DNA, the CDR3 is TGTGCCAGCAGCTCATGGGGGAAGGGCTATGGCTACACCTTC. It is translated as CASSSWGKGYGYTF.

The chain couples TRBV27 to TRBJ2-1, with 9 bases aligning to TRBD2. The germline CDR1 and CDR2 sequences are MNHEY and SMNVEV (reference sequence). This CDR3 is built from 17 residues. The ends lost 2 bases at V and 4 bases at J; junction bases unmatched: 9. The CDR3 region has the DNA TGTGCCAGCAGTTTAGAGTCGCCTAGCGGGATTTACAATGAGCAGTTCTTC. Its translation is CASSLESPSGIYNEQFF.